Presented here are 4 T cell receptor beta chains from one specimen sequenced in a study of CXCR4 blockade with PD-1 therapy in pancreatic cancer. TCRdb's copy holds only in-frame clones and misses some; the assay was immunoSEQ multiplex PCR. Of roughly 18,000 clones listed, around 72% were seen once; the top ten hold 4.5% to 7.5%. Sample: tumor tissue. All receptors come from a human donor with pancreatic ductal adenocarcinoma.

The chain carries TRBV28 and TRBJ1-1; possible D gene TRBD1, 6 bases. The length of the CDR3 is 14 residues. Germline lookup yields CDR1 MDHEN and CDR2 SYDVKM. V was shortened by 4 bases and J by 4 bases, with 13 bases between the two germline ends. The CDR3 spells CASSSLQGSTEAFF. The CDR3 DNA sequence: TGTGCCAGCAGTTCTCTACAGGGATCCACTGAAGCTTTCTTT.

The V and J genes are TRBV30 and TRBJ2-7; 7 positions match TRBD2. The CDR3 consists of 16 residues. With 0 bases clipped from V and 7 bases from J, the junction kept 15 bases outside the gene matches. Per the germline V gene, CDR1 is GTSNPN and CDR2 is SVGIG (reference sequence). The CDR3 loop is CAWSVRKTSTSVEQYF. The CDR3 bases are TGTGCCTGGAGTGTACGTAAGACTAGCACCAGCGTGGAGCAGTACTTC.

The chain employs TRBV2 and TRBJ1-3; 7 bases match TRBD1. CDR1 SNHLY and CDR2 FYNNEI come from the germline V gene. The CDR3 extends over 14 amino acids. J lost 4 bases, V lost 4 bases, and 4 bases had no gene match. CDR3 protein: CASSARTGGNTIYF. CDR3 sequence (DNA): TGTGCCAGCAGTGCCCGGACAGGCGGAAACACCATATATTTT.

The chain uses TRBV9 and TRBJ1-1, with TRBD1 as a possible D gene (6 bases). Trimming pared 4 bases from V and 5 bases from J, leaving 15 bases between. Germline CDR1 and CDR2: SGDLS and YYNGEE. The CDR3 has 14 amino acids. The CDR3 bases are TGTGCCAGCAGCCTCTCGCCGCAGGGGACTGAAGCTTTCTTT. Translating gives CASSLSPQGTEAFF.